What follows is one TCR beta chain and its context. Its antigen is currently unknown. From germline, CDR1 is MDHEN and CDR2 SYDVKM. The CDR3 has 13 amino acids. Losses at the gene ends were 6 bases for V and 7 bases for J; bases not matched to a gene: 3. The protocol was immunoSEQ multiplex PCR, while the TCRdb copy is restricted to in-frame clones and leaves out a portion. The sample shows 70,000 to 95,000 clones, roughly 91% of them seen only once. This specimen belongs to a study of graft-versus-host responses after intestinal transplantation. At the level of the study: Multivisceral, liver-intestinal, or isolated intestinal transplants were received by the recipients. Recipients were all induced with anti-thymocyte globulin, then given tacrolimus and steroids for 3 to 4 years.

Broader study findings: Some GvH clones were seen earlier in gut or blood, suggesting intestinal origin.

This TCR came from a human donor who was the organ donor for an intestinal transplant. This specimen consisted of unstimulated CD8+ T cells sorted from spleen or lymph node cells, obtained before transplant. This chain uses TRBV28 with TRBJ2-3; 11 bases are shared with TRBD1. CDR3 coding DNA: TGTGCCAGCAGCGGGACAGGGGGTAATACGCAGTATTTT. Amino acid sequence: CASSGTGGNTQYF.